This TCR beta chain is drawn from a study of blood T cell repertoires in COVID-19. Background on the study: COVID-19 samples collected from the United States, Italy and Spain covered acute and convalescent phases. PBMCs, B-cell-depleted T cells, or T cells were the source of the cDNA or gDNA that made up the material.

This CDR3 is 14 amino acids long. Between the trimmed V and J ends, which lost 9 bases and 10 bases, there was a span of 19 bases. Per the germline V gene, CDR1 is LNHDA and CDR2 is SQIVND (reference sequence). Sequencing used immunoSEQ multiplex PCR; TCRdb keeps in-frame clones, though not all of them. The table has fewer than 30,000 clones, 85% seen once; the top ten hold roughly a quarter. This TCR was recovered from a human donor in a cohort sampled during active COVID-19. The rearrangement uses TRBV19 and TRBJ1-6; D is perhaps TRBD1 (6 bases). Material for sequencing was peripheral blood. CDR3 sequence: CASGNDRLRSPLHF. The DNA of the CDR3 is TGTGCCAGCGGGAATGACAGGCTACGATCACCCCTCCACTTT.